These 32 T cell receptor beta chains share one sample of origin, sequenced in a study of blood T cell repertoires in COVID-19. Profiling relied on immunoSEQ multiplex PCR, and the TCRdb table lists in-frame clones only, not all of them. The sample lists tens of thousands of clones; about 88% were seen once. The sample was peripheral blood. These receptors all stem from a man aged 65 to 79 with active or convalescent COVID-19.

The J gene is TRBJ2-3, the V gene TRBV5-1; 10 bases agree with TRBD1. The CDR3 is 14 residues long. After removal of 6 bases from V and 1 base from J, the junction contained 2 bases not matched to a gene. From germline, CDR1 is SGHRS and CDR2 YFSETQ. The CDR3 DNA reads as TGCGCCAGCACCGGGACAGGGGGCACAGATACGCAGTATTTT. Translated, it gives CASTGTGGTDTQYF.

This clone was detected only a few times. This chain connects TRBV7-3 to TRBJ2-1, with TRBD2 matching over 7 bases. V was pared by 5 bases and J by 7 bases, with 8 bases of the junction left unmatched. Germline CDR1 reads SGHTA; CDR2 reads FQGTGA. There are 14 residues in the CDR3. The chain's CDR3 is CASSPAGRPNEQFF. The CDR3 region has the DNA TGTGCCAGCAGCCCAGCGGGACGACCGAATGAGCAGTTCTTC.

V gene TRBV7-6 combines with J gene TRBJ2-7; 10 nucleotides agree with TRBD2. Germline-derived CDR1 and CDR2 are SGHVS and FNYEAQ. CDR3 size: 15 residues. With V trimmed by 5 bases and J by 2 bases, 6 bases remained unmatched. The CDR3 DNA is TGTGCCAGCAGCGAAGCGGGGGGGGTGGCCTACGAGCAGTACTTC. It is translated as CASSEAGGVAYEQYF.

The chain couples TRBV5-8 to TRBJ2-3; 14 positions match TRBD2. This CDR3 region has 18 residues. J gave up 5 bases and V 4 bases, and 12 bases lay outside the gene matches. From germline, CDR1 is SGHTS and CDR2 YDEGEE. CDR3 nucleotide sequence: TGTGCCAGCAGCACCGGGACTAGCGGGGGCCCCTCGGGAGATACGCAGTATTTT. This sequence encodes CASSTGTSGGPSGDTQYF.

V gene TRBV2 combines with J gene TRBJ2-5; TRBD2 is a possible D gene (6 bases). The CDR3 sequence is 13 residues long. CDR1 is SNHLY, CDR2 FYNNEI, per germline. V lost 6 bases and J lost 5, with 13 bases in between. Written as DNA, the CDR3 is TGTGCCAGCAGCGGGAGTAGTGGGGAGACCCAGTACTTC. This gives the protein CASSGSSGETQYF.

This CDR3 reads CASSLVVGTGLIGYTF. CDR3 coding DNA: TGTGCCAGCAGCTTAGTTGTTGGGACAGGGTTAATAGGCTACACCTTC. V and J are TRBV11-2 and TRBJ1-2; the match to TRBD1 covers 9 bases. Germline loops: CDR1 SGHAT, CDR2 FQNNGV. V trimming: 1 base; J trimming: 8 bases; junction bases outside the gene matches: 11. The CDR3 spans 16 residues.

The chain links TRBV5-3 to TRBJ1-2; D unclear. TRBV5-3 is reported as an ORF; its role is uncertain. The CDR3 is 13 residues long. Deletions cut 4 bases from V and 3 bases from J, with 10 bases between. CDR3: CARSPTRDYGYTF. The CDR3 DNA sequence: TGTGCCAGAAGCCCGACGAGGGACTATGGCTACACCTTC.

The genes are TRBV29-1 and TRBJ2-7, with 8 bases identical to TRBD1. V lost 4 bases to trimming and J lost 1 base; unmatched junction nucleotides: 9. Germline lookup yields CDR1 SQVTM and CDR2 ANQGSEA. The CDR3 totals 15 residues. The CDR3 DNA follows: TGCAGCGTTGTTACAGGGGGGCAAAGATCCTACGAGCAGTACTTC. Protein sequence: CSVVTGGQRSYEQYF.

The chain links TRBV12-3 or TRBV12-4 to TRBJ1-2; tentative D call: TRBD1 (5 bases). This CDR3 has 13 residues. V was shortened by 5 bases and J by 4 bases, with 11 bases between the two germline ends. The CDR3 loop reads CASSRETVYGYTF. The CDR3 bases are TGTGCCAGCAGTCGGGAGACAGTCTATGGCTACACCTTC.

This rearrangement joins TRBV29-1 to TRBJ2-1; TRBD2 matches 8 bases. Germline CDR1 is SQVTM and CDR2 is ANQGSEA. Trimming at V came to 6 bases and at J to 4 bases, leaving 2 bases not matched to a gene. The CDR3 is made up of 12 amino acids. For the CDR3, the DNA is TGCAGCGTCCTAGCGGGTTACAATGAGCAGTTCTTC. Its protein is CSVLAGYNEQFF.

This chain joins TRBV2 and TRBJ2-7; possibly TRBD1 for D (6 bases). The germline V gene has CDR1 SNHLY and CDR2 FYNNEI. The CDR3 length is 16 residues. Trimming removed 7 bases from V and 1 base from J, with 20 bases in between. The CDR3 is CASKYGSAGDSYEQYV. In nucleotides, the CDR3 is TGTGCCAGCAAATACGGCTCGGCAGGGGATTCCTACGAGCAGTACGTC.

This chain links TRBV6-6 with TRBJ1-2; D might be TRBD1 (6 bases). Germline V gives CDR1 MNHNY, CDR2 SVGAGI (reference sequence). The CDR3 spans 14 residues. The germline V and J ends were trimmed by 6 bases and 0 bases, with 11 bases remaining between them. CDR3 residues: CASSHRVTNYGYTF. The DNA of the CDR3 is TGTGCCAGCAGCCACAGGGTCACTAACTATGGCTACACCTTC.

The V call is TRBV4-1, the J call TRBJ2-7; 8 bases agree with TRBD1. Trimming at V came to 0 bases and at J to 4 bases, leaving 20 bases not matched to a gene. The CDR3 is 20 residues long. CDR1 is MGHRA, CDR2 YSYEKL, per germline. The CDR3 reads CASSQDLGQGVLVGGYEQYF. The CDR3 DNA follows: TGCGCCAGCAGCCAAGATTTAGGACAGGGCGTCCTCGTAGGAGGATACGAGCAGTACTTC.

This chain uses TRBV5-4 with TRBJ2-3, with TRBD2 matching 12 bases. This CDR3 contains 16 residues. The germline gives CDR1 SGHNT, CDR2 YYREEE (reference sequence). With 3 bases clipped from V and 6 bases from J, the junction kept 8 bases outside the gene matches. The CDR3: CASSSGLAGPADTQYF. DNA of the CDR3: TGTGCCAGCAGCTCAGGACTAGCGGGACCCGCGGATACGCAGTATTTT.

V gene TRBV19 combines with J gene TRBJ1-5, with D perhaps matching TRBD1 (5 bases). There are 18 residues in the CDR3. Germline V gene data show CDR1 as LNHDA and CDR2 as SQIVND (reference sequence). V was pared by 9 bases and J by 0 bases, with 24 bases between. Written as DNA, the CDR3 is TGTGCCAGCCTCGATCAGGGTTCCAGGATTTATAGCAATCAGCCCCAGCATTTT. Amino acids: CASLDQGSRIYSNQPQHF.

This sequence joins TRBV5-1 and TRBJ2-1, with TRBD1 identical over 8 bases. With 4 bases clipped from V and 0 bases from J, the junction kept 6 bases outside the gene matches. Germline CDR1 reads SGHRS; CDR2 reads YFSETQ. CDR3 size: 16 residues. This CDR3 is CASSKPTGGSYNEQFF. The CDR3 coding sequence is TGCGCCAGCAGCAAACCCACAGGGGGCTCCTACAATGAGCAGTTCTTC.

This clone was detected once. V and J are TRBV6-4 and TRBJ2-1; D possibly corresponds to TRBD2 (6 bases). V dropped 4 bases and J dropped 10 bases, with 11 bases sitting between them. The CDR3 contains 12 residues. Looked up from germline, CDR1 is MRHNA and CDR2 is SNTAGT. The CDR3 loop reads CASSVKGGEQFF. CDR3 DNA: TGTGCCAGCAGTGTTAAGGGAGGCGAGCAGTTCTTC.

In its sample, this clone was seen a few times. The chain employs TRBV19 and TRBJ2-2, with 9 bases lining up with TRBD2. V was clipped by 8 bases and J by 1 base; unmatched bases: 5. Germline V gene lookup returns CDR1 LNHDA and CDR2 SQIVND (reference sequence). The CDR3 consists of 15 residues. The CDR3 region has the DNA TGTGCCAGTTCCATAGCGGGGGAGAACACCGGGGAGCTGTTTTTT. This codes for CASSIAGENTGELFF.

The CDR3 reads CASSPGGGGSTDTQYF. CDR3 in DNA: TGTGCCAGCAGCCCCGGGGGGGGCGGGAGCACAGATACGCAGTATTTT. The chain couples TRBV27 to TRBJ2-3; 8 bases are a match to TRBD2. The CDR3 extends over 16 amino acids. Trimming at V came to 6 bases and at J to 0 bases, leaving 8 bases not matched to a gene. Germline-derived CDR1 and CDR2 are MNHEY and SMNVEV (reference sequence).

This clone was seen only once. The V and J genes are TRBV3-1 (or the pseudogene TRBV3-2) and TRBJ1-1, with D possibly TRBD1 on 6 matching bases. Trimming shortened V by 2 bases and J by 2 bases, and 12 bases separated the two germline ends. The CDR3 covers 15 residues. CDR1 and CDR2 (germline): LGHDT, YNNKEL (reference sequence). DNA of the CDR3: TGTGCCAGCAGCCAATGGGGGGGCAGCAACACTGAAGCTTTCTTT. It is translated as CASSQWGGSNTEAFF.

The V and J genes are TRBV6-2 or TRBV6-3 and TRBJ2-3, with 12 bases aligning to TRBD2. Per germline, CDR1 MNHEY and CDR2 SVGEGT. After removal of 4 bases from V and 3 bases from J, the junction contained 5 bases not matched to a gene. CDR3 length: 16 amino acids. The CDR3 here is CASSSGLAGLTDTQYF. CDR3 DNA: TGTGCCAGCAGTTCTGGACTAGCGGGGTTAACAGATACGCAGTATTTT.

This chain joins TRBV24-1 and TRBJ2-4; TRBD1 matches 10 bases. V lost 3 bases, J lost 6 bases, and 4 bases stayed unmatched. The CDR3 runs to 15 residues. CDR1 is KGHDR and CDR2 is SFDVKD in the germline V gene. The CDR3 nucleotides read TGTGCCACCAGTGATCCCGGACAGGGGGGAAACATTCAGTACTTC. Amino acids: CATSDPGQGGNIQYF.

This clone was picked up one time. V usage is TRBV10-1 and J usage is TRBJ1-1, with D hard to call. CDR3 length: 13 residues. From germline, CDR1 is WNHNN and CDR2 SYGVQD (reference sequence). V lost 0 bases and J lost 7, with 9 bases in between. DNA for the CDR3: TGCGCCAGCAGTGAGTCAACACGGGGTGAAGCTTTCTTT. This translates into CASSESTRGEAFF.

The chain recombines TRBV5-6 with TRBJ1-2; unclear D gene. CDR3 length: 15 amino acids. V was shortened by 0 bases and J by 6 bases, with 15 bases between the two germline ends. Germline V gene data show CDR1 as SGHDT and CDR2 as YYEEEE. CDR3 in amino acids: CASSLVPQLGDGYTF. Written as DNA, the CDR3 is TGTGCCAGCAGCTTGGTCCCGCAGCTGGGAGATGGCTACACCTTC. Based on the CDR3 plus reference TRBV5-6 and TRBJ1-2, the full variable domain is DAGVTQSPTHLIKTRGQQVTLRCSPKSGHDTVSWYQQALGQGPQFIFQYYEEEERQRGNFPDRFSGHQFPNYSSELNVNALLLGDSALYLCASSLVPQLGDGYTFGSGTRLTVV.

The chain links TRBV5-5 to TRBJ1-3; D ambiguous. Germline loops: CDR1 SGHKS, CDR2 YYEKEE (reference sequence). The CDR3 totals 16 residues. V was pared by 3 bases and J by 0 bases, with 13 bases between. The CDR3 DNA reads TGTGCCAGCAGCTCCTTCGAAGCTGCCTCTGGAAACACCATATATTTT. Protein: CASSSFEAASGNTIYF.

The chain has TRBV11-3 and TRBJ2-3, with 10 bases aligning to TRBD2. Trimming cost V 4 bases and J 1 base; bases outside gene matches: 2. The germline gives CDR1 SGHNT, CDR2 YENEEA. CDR3 length: 15 amino acids. The CDR3 sequence is CASSSGTSGTDTQYF. The CDR3 DNA sequence: TGTGCCAGCAGCTCGGGGACTAGCGGCACAGATACGCAGTATTTT.

This rearrangement joins TRBV6-6 to TRBJ1-1; 9 nucleotides line up with TRBD1. V shed 5 bases, J shed 6 bases, and the junction held 10 bases outside the gene matches. Germline V gene sequence: CDR1 MNHNY, CDR2 SVGAGI (reference sequence). The CDR3 loop spans 15 amino acids. In DNA form, the CDR3 reads TGTGCCAGCAGTCCCCTAGGACAGGGGAGGCCTGAAGCTTTCTTT. This translates into CASSPLGQGRPEAFF.

The chain uses TRBV7-9 and TRBJ1-4; 11 bases map to TRBD1. CDR1 and CDR2 from the germline V gene are SEHNR and FQNEAQ (reference sequence). CDR3 size: 16 residues. Unmatched junction bases numbered 5, after V lost 1 base and J lost 7 bases. The CDR3 here is CASSLVSGTGGEKLFF. CDR3 nucleotides: TGTGCCAGCAGCTTAGTGTCCGGGACAGGGGGTGAAAAACTGTTTTTT.

This chain connects TRBV28 to TRBJ1-1; D might be TRBD1 (6 bases). CDR3 length equals 15 residues. Germline V lookup: CDR1 MDHEN, CDR2 SYDVKM. Trimming took off 5 bases at V and 3 bases at J, with 16 bases between the two ends. This chain's CDR3 is CASSNHRAWDTEAFF. DNA of the CDR3: TGTGCCAGCAGTAACCACAGGGCCTGGGACACTGAAGCTTTCTTT.

This clone turned up a few times. The chain uses TRBV7-8 and TRBJ1-1, with D tentatively TRBD1 (6 bases). The V end was cut by 5 bases, the J end by 4 bases, with 17 bases between. In germline, CDR1 is SGHVS, CDR2 FQNEAQ. CDR3 length equals 15 residues. Here the CDR3 reads CASSLIGGSGTEAFF. The CDR3 nucleotides are TGTGCCAGCAGCCTGATAGGGGGATCTGGCACTGAAGCTTTCTTT.

This clone was detected only once. This chain links TRBV5-4 with TRBJ2-3; possibly TRBD1 for D (5 bases). This CDR3 has 17 residues. V shed 1 base and J shed 0 bases, with 15 bases lying between them. The germline V gene has CDR1 SGHNT and CDR2 YYREEE (reference sequence). CDR3 in amino acids: CASSLLSRVQSTDTQYF. CDR3 in DNA: TGTGCCAGCAGCTTGTTATCCAGGGTCCAAAGCACAGATACGCAGTATTTT.

V gene TRBV5-1 combines with J gene TRBJ2-5; a weak D match, TRBD1 (5 bases). The CDR3 sequence is 14 residues long. V was cut by 1 base and J by 2 bases, with 9 bases left in between. Germline loops: CDR1 SGHRS, CDR2 YFSETQ. For the CDR3, the DNA is TGCGCCAGCAGCTTGCTCCCAGGGCAAGAGACCCAGTACTTC. It codes for CASSLLPGQETQYF. The full variable domain, completed using reference TRBV5-1 and TRBJ2-5, is KAGVTQTPRYLIKTRGQQVTLSCSPISGHRSVSWYQQTPGQGLQFLFEYFSETQRNKGNFPGRFSGRQFSNSRSEMNVSTLELGDSALYLCASSLLPGQETQYFGPGTRLLVL.